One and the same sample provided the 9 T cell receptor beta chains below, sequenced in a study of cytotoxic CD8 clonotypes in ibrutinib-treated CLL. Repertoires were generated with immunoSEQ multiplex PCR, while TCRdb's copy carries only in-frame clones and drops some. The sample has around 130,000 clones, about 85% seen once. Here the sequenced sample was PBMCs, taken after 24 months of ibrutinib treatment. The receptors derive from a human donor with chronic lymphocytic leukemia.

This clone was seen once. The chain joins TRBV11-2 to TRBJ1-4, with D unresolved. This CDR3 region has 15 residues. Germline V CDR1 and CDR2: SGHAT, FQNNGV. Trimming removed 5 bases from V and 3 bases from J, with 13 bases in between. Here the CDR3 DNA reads TGTGCCAGCAGCCCCTGGCGGGCCCCTAATGAAAAACTGTTTTTT. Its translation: CASSPWRAPNEKLFF.

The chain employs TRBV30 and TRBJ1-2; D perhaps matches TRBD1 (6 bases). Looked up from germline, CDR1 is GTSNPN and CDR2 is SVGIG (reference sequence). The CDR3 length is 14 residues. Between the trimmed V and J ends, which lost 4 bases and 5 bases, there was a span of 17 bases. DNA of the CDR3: TGTGCCTGGACCGGGATGGACAGTGAATATGGCTACACCTTC. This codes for CAWTGMDSEYGYTF.

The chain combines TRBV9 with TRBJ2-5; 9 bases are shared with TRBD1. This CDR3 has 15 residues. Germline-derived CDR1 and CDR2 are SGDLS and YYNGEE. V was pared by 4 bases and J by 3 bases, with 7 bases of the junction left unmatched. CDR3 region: CASSPGDRAKETQYF. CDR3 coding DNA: TGTGCCAGCAGCCCCGGGGACAGGGCTAAAGAGACCCAGTACTTC. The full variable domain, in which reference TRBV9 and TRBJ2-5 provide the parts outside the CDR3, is DSGVTQTPKHLITATGQRVTLRCSPRSGDLSVYWYQQSLDQGLQFLIQYYNGEERAKGNILERFSAQQFPDLHSELNLSSLELGDSALYFCASSPGDRAKETQYFGPGTRLLVL.

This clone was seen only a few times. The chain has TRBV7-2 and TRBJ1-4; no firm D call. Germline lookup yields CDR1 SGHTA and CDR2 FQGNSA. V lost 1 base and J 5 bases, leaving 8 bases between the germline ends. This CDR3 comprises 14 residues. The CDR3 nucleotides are TGTGCCAGCAGCTTAGTGGGTATGAATGAAAAACTGTTTTTT. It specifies CASSLVGMNEKLFF.

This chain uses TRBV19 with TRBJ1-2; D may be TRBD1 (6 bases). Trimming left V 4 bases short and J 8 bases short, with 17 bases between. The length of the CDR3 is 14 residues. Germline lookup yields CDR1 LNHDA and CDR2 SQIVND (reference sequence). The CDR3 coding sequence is TGTGCCAGTAGTACCACCCGGACAGCCTTCGGCTACACCTTC. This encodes CASSTTRTAFGYTF. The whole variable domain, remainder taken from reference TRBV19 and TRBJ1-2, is DGGITQSPKYLFRKEGQNVTLSCEQNLNHDAMYWYRQDPGQGLRLIYYSQIVNDFQKGDIAEGYSVSREKKESFPLTVTSAQKNPTAFYLCASSTTRTAFGYTFGSGTRLTVV.

CDR3 nucleotide sequence: TGTGCCAGCAGCACAAGGGTCGTTAGCGGGGGCAGCACAGATACGCAGTATTTT. It encodes CASSTRVVSGGSTDTQYF. The gene calls are TRBV9 and TRBJ2-3; 9 bases are shared with TRBD2. The CDR3 is 18 residues long. In germline, CDR1 is SGDLS, CDR2 YYNGEE. V lost 4 bases and J lost 0; bases outside the gene matches: 12.

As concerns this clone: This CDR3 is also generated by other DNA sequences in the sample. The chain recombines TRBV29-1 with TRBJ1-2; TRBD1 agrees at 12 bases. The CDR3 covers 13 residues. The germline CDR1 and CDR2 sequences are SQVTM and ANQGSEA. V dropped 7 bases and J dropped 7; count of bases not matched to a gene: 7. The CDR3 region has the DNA TGCAGCGGGGGACAGGGGGCGGGTCGTGGCTACACCTTC. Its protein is CSGGQGAGRGYTF.

As DNA, the CDR3 is TGTGCCAGCAGCTTGGTGGGGCAGGCGCAGTATTTT. This gives the protein CASSLVGQAQYF. V is TRBV7-6 and J is TRBJ2-3; the D gene is possibly TRBD1 (5 bases). V was trimmed by 3 bases and J by 10 bases, leaving 11 bases between them. Germline CDR1 is SGHVS and CDR2 is FNYEAQ. The CDR3 consists of 12 residues.

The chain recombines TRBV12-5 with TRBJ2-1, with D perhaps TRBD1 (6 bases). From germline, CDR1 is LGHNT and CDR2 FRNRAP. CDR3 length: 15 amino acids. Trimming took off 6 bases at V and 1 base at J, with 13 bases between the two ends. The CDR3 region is CASGRDRSSYNEQFF. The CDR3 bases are TGTGCTAGTGGCCGAGACAGGAGTTCCTACAATGAGCAGTTCTTC. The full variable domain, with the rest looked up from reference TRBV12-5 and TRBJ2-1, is DARVTQTPRHKVTEMGQEVTMRCQPILGHNTVFWYRQTMMQGLELLAYFRNRAPLDDSGMPKDRFSAEMPDATLATLKIQPSEPRDSAVYFCASGRDRSSYNEQFFGPGTRLTVL.